This is a list of T cell receptor beta chains from one sample in a study of response to subunit inactivated influenza vaccine. TCRdb fed the RT-PCR reads into MiXCR, producing one record per CDR3 protein. The table records around 170,000 distinct CDR3 sequences, around 11% of them present only once. Sequencing used CD8+ T cells sorted from PBMCs, obtained around 25 months after vaccination. These TCRs come from a man aged 50 to 75 who received an inactivated influenza vaccine. Each CDR3 is given with its conserved first and last residue. The order of the fields is clone size, J gene, V gene, D gene, CDR3 protein, CDR3 DNA. D genes are given only for firm matches. A row's size may be missing; if present it is once, few, many or a size class.

.	TRBJ2-3	TRBV29-1	.	CSVENLPDRFTDTQYF	TGCAGCGTTGAAAATCTTCCAGACAGGTTTACAGATACGCAGTATTTT
many	TRBJ2-5	TRBV20-1	TRBD1	CSAREDRYLKYQETQYF	TGCAGTGCTAGAGAGGACAGGTACCTCAAGTACCAAGAGACCCAGTACTTC
few	TRBJ2-2	TRBV5-4	TRBD1	CASSVTGSGTGELFF	TGTGCCAGCAGCGTGACAGGGTCGGGCACCGGGGAGCTGTTTTTT
.	TRBJ2-1	TRBV29-1	TRBD2	CSVVGILAGSNNEQFF	TGCAGCGTTGTTGGGATACTAGCGGGAAGCAACAATGAGCAGTTCTTC
.	TRBJ2-1	TRBV12-3/TRBV12-4	.	CASQGSVDEQFF	TGTGCCAGCCAGGGATCTGTGGATGAGCAGTTCTTC
many	TRBJ2-1	TRBV7-9	TRBD2	CASRSRDYQVNEQFF	TGTGCCAGCAGGTCCCGGGACTACCAGGTCAATGAGCAGTTCTTC
many	TRBJ2-7	TRBV7-2	.	CASSLVGSVHEQYF	TGTGCCAGCAGCTTAGTCGGGAGCGTCCACGAGCAGTACTTC
few	TRBJ2-3	TRBV24-1	.	CATSDWAVDRYTDTQYF	TGTGCCACCAGTGATTGGGCGGTCGATCGATACACAGATACGCAGTATTTT
few	TRBJ2-7	TRBV28	.	CASSSPGVSSYEQYF	TGTGCCAGCAGTTCCCCGGGGGTTAGCTCCTACGAGCAGTACTTC
many	TRBJ2-3	TRBV7-3	.	CASSLTGGHTDTQYF	TGTGCCAGCAGCTTAACAGGGGGTCACACAGATACGCAGTATTTT
many	TRBJ1-5	TRBV4-1	TRBD1	CASSPYGTGDNQPQHF	TGCGCCAGCAGCCCTTACGGGACAGGCGACAATCAGCCCCAGCATTTT
.	TRBJ2-1	TRBV12-3/TRBV12-4	TRBD2	CASSFGGRANEQFF	TGTGCCAGCAGTTTTGGAGGGAGGGCCAATGAGCAGTTCTTC
.	TRBJ2-5	TRBV4-2	TRBD1	CASSQDGRGHETQYF	TGTGCCAGCAGCCAAGATGGCAGGGGGCACGAGACCCAGTACTTC
.	TRBJ2-7	TRBV20-1	.	CSARGKETIYEQYF	TGCAGTGCTAGGGGTAAAGAGACAATCTACGAGCAGTACTTC
.	TRBJ2-1	TRBV5-8	.	CASYMGTQQFF	TGTGCCAGCTATATGGGTACCCAGCAGTTCTTC
many	TRBJ2-5	TRBV5-1	TRBD2	CASSLGTSGHRETQYF	TGCGCCAGCAGCTTAGGGACTAGCGGCCACAGGGAGACCCAGTACTTC